These 9 T cell receptor beta chains originate from one sample sequenced in a study of blood T cell repertoires in COVID-19. TCRdb keeps only in-frame clones here, not all; method: immunoSEQ multiplex PCR. The table lists 100,000 to 150,000 clones, roughly 90% of them singletons. Sample: peripheral blood. Every receptor here comes from a woman of 80 years or more with acute or convalescent COVID-19.

This clone occurred once. The rearrangement links TRBV19 to TRBJ2-3; no definite D call. Trimming left V 1 base short and J 2 bases short, with 10 bases between. The germline V gene has CDR1 LNHDA and CDR2 SQIVND (reference sequence). The CDR3 has 15 residues. In DNA form, the CDR3 reads TGTGCCAGTAGTATAGTCCCACAGATCACAGATACGCAGTATTTT. Translated: CASSIVPQITDTQYF. Based on the CDR3 plus reference TRBV19 and TRBJ2-3, the full variable domain is DGGITQSPKYLFRKEGQNVTLSCEQNLNHDAMYWYRQDPGQGLRLIYYSQIVNDFQKGDIAEGYSVSREKKESFPLTVTSAQKNPTAFYLCASSIVPQITDTQYFGPGTRLTVL.

The chain uses TRBV10-3 and TRBJ1-2; 9 bases agree with TRBD1. The germline gives CDR1 ENHRY, CDR2 SYGVKD. The J segment lost 1 base and the V segment lost 10 bases, leaving 7 bases of the junction unmatched. This CDR3 has 14 amino acids. CDR3 sequence: CANKRDRDNYGYTF. The CDR3 nucleotides are TGTGCCAACAAACGGGACAGGGATAACTATGGCTACACCTTC.

This chain uses TRBV3-1 (or the pseudogene TRBV3-2) with TRBJ2-4, with a weak D call TRBD2 (5 bases). This CDR3 contains 16 residues. Trimming left V 0 bases short and J 2 bases short, with 11 bases between. The V gene's germline CDR1 is LGHDT and CDR2 YNNKEL (reference sequence). CDR3 protein: CASSQEGLASKNIQYF. The CDR3 region has the DNA TGTGCCAGCAGCCAAGAAGGGCTAGCCTCCAAAAACATTCAGTACTTC.

The chain links TRBV6-6 to TRBJ1-1; D might be TRBD1 (6 bases). CDR3 length: 13 amino acids. V was pared by 6 bases and J by 6 bases, with 14 bases between. The germline CDR1 and CDR2 sequences are MNHNY and SVGAGI (reference sequence). CDR3 nucleotide sequence: TGTGCCAGCAGCAGGGGTTTATGGGCTGAAGCTTTCTTT. This encodes CASSRGLWAEAFF.

The chain employs TRBV4-3 and TRBJ1-2, with D uncertain. Trimming cost V 3 bases and J 13 bases, with 21 bases left between them. The CDR3 covers 14 residues. Per the germline V gene, CDR1 is LGHNA and CDR2 is YSLEER. CDR3 in amino acids: CASSQELGTGSGTF. The CDR3 DNA follows: TGCGCCAGCAGCCAGGAACTAGGCACGGGCTCCGGCACCTTC.

This clone appeared a single time. CDR3 bases: TGTGCCAGCAGTTCACAGGGGGGAATGGACTATGGCTACACCTTC. Encoded protein: CASSSQGGMDYGYTF. V and J are TRBV28 and TRBJ1-2, with TRBD1 identical over 8 bases. The CDR3 loop spans 15 amino acids. Per the germline V gene, CDR1 is MDHEN and CDR2 is SYDVKM. After removal of 4 bases from V and 3 bases from J, the junction contained 7 bases not matched to a gene.

This chain joins TRBV10-1 and TRBJ2-3; D perhaps matches TRBD2 (5 bases). CDR1 and CDR2 (germline): WNHNN, SYGVQD (reference sequence). The CDR3 runs to 15 residues. Trimming removed 2 bases from V and 3 bases from J, with 12 bases in between. The CDR3 loop reads CASSEERGRTDTQYF. In DNA, the CDR3 is TGCGCCAGCAGTGAGGAACGAGGGAGAACAGATACGCAGTATTTT.

This clone was seen a handful of times. The chain has TRBV24-1 and TRBJ2-7; no definite D call. Trimming removed 5 bases at V and 4 bases at J, with 5 bases between. Germline loops: CDR1 KGHDR, CDR2 SFDVKD. The CDR3 covers 11 residues. The CDR3 sequence: CATSAGYEQYF. For the CDR3, the DNA is TGTGCCACCAGTGCCGGGTACGAGCAGTACTTC.

The chain has TRBV30 and TRBJ2-5, with a tentative D call TRBD1 (5 bases). CDR1 and CDR2 (germline): GTSNPN, SVGIG (reference sequence). The ends were cut back, 0 bases at V and 3 bases at J, with 11 bases in the middle. CDR3 length: 14 residues. The CDR3 loop is CAWSVRTREETQYF. CDR3 DNA sequence: TGTGCCTGGAGTGTCCGGACACGGGAAGAGACCCAGTACTTC.